The 9 T cell receptor beta chains below come from one sample, sequenced in a study of CD8+ T cells in alopecia areata. The sequencing template was cDNA reverse transcribed from extracted RNA. The protocol was immunoSEQ multiplex PCR, while the TCRdb copy is restricted to in-frame clones and leaves out a portion. The sample carries around 61,000 clones, about 44% recorded once. The sequences come from CD8+ T cells sorted from blood, collected at week 0. These receptors were taken from a human donor with alopecia areata.

V and J are TRBV6-5 and TRBJ1-5; D might be TRBD1 (5 bases). V was pared by 4 bases and J by 0 bases, with 10 bases between. The CDR3 consists of 15 residues. CDR1 MNHEY and CDR2 SVGAGI come from the germline V gene. CDR3 region: CASSLQASSNQPQHF. As DNA, the CDR3 is TGTGCCAGCAGTTTACAGGCGTCTAGCAATCAGCCCCAGCATTTT.

This chain connects TRBV20-1 to TRBJ1-2; D is undetermined. The length of the CDR3 is 11 residues. CDR1 and CDR2 (germline): DFQATT, SNEGSKA (reference sequence). V was shortened by 0 bases and J by 5 bases, with 4 bases between the two germline ends. The CDR3: CSAREGYGYTF. CDR3 in DNA: TGCAGTGCTAGAGAAGGGTATGGCTACACCTTC.

V is TRBV15 and J is TRBJ2-7, with TRBD2 matching 10 bases. J was trimmed by 7 bases and V by 0 bases; bases with no gene match: 6. The length of the CDR3 is 15 residues. Germline CDR1 reads LNHNV; CDR2 reads YYDKDF (reference sequence). This CDR3 is CATSREAGGPVEQYF. The CDR3 region has the DNA TGTGCCACCAGCAGAGAAGCGGGAGGGCCGGTAGAGCAGTACTTC.

This chain connects TRBV7-8 to TRBJ2-5; D not certain. Germline V gene lookup returns CDR1 SGHVS and CDR2 FQNEAQ. The CDR3 is 13 residues long. The V and J ends lost 5 bases and 4 bases respectively, with 11 bases between them. The CDR3 nucleotides are TGTGCCAGCAGCCCCGCCCTCGCAGAGACCCAGTACTTC. Translation: CASSPALAETQYF.

This clone has just a few counts. This chain joins TRBV7-9 and TRBJ2-1, with no clear D. In germline, CDR1 is SEHNR, CDR2 FQNEAQ (reference sequence). The CDR3 is 16 amino acids. V lost 4 bases to trimming and J lost 0 bases, with 13 bases between them. CDR3 nucleotides: TGTGCCAGCAGCTCAATAGTCCAGAGCTCCTACAATGAGCAGTTCTTC. Amino acids: CASSSIVQSSYNEQFF.

This chain links TRBV4-1 with TRBJ1-1, with no clear D. This CDR3 region has 15 residues. The V end was cut by 0 bases, the J end by 5 bases, with 13 bases between. Germline values: CDR1 MGHRA, CDR2 YSYEKL. CDR3 in amino acids: CASSQESGVWTEAFF. CDR3 DNA sequence: TGCGCCAGCAGCCAAGAGTCCGGGGTGTGGACTGAAGCTTTCTTT.

This chain's CDR3 is CASSTLGWGETQYF. The CDR3 nucleotides read TGTGCCAGTAGTACCCTGGGCTGGGGAGAGACCCAGTACTTC. The V call is TRBV19, the J call TRBJ2-5; unclear D gene. Trimming removed 4 bases from V and 4 bases from J, with 13 bases in between. This CDR3 has 14 residues. Germline V gives CDR1 LNHDA, CDR2 SQIVND (reference sequence).

This chain connects TRBV11-2 to TRBJ2-2; no definite D call. This CDR3 spans 16 amino acids. The V gene lost 0 bases and the J gene lost 4 bases, with 12 bases spanning the gap. Germline loops: CDR1 SGHAT, CDR2 FQNNGV. CDR3 coding DNA: TGTGCCAGCAGCTTAGATCCTGGGTTGACCACCGGGGAGCTGTTTTTT. It encodes CASSLDPGLTTGELFF. The full variable domain, its missing parts supplied by reference TRBV11-2 and TRBJ2-2, is EAGVAQSPRYKIIEKRQSVAFWCNPISGHATLYWYQQILGQGPKLLIQFQNNGVVDDSQLPKDRFSAERLKGVDSTLKIQPAKLEDSAVYLCASSLDPGLTTGELFFGEGSRLTVL.

The rearrangement links TRBV9 to TRBJ2-5, with a weak D call TRBD1 (5 bases). V was pared by 3 bases and J by 5 bases, with 17 bases between. CDR3 length: 15 residues. Germline lookup yields CDR1 SGDLS and CDR2 YYNGEE. The CDR3 reads CASSAAGRVYETQYF. The CDR3, as DNA: TGTGCCAGCAGCGCGGCCGGCAGGGTGTATGAGACCCAGTACTTC.